The 14 T cell receptor beta chains given below trace back to one sample, sequenced in a study of shared clonotypes between healthy human individuals. The repertoire was sequenced with immunoSEQ multiplex PCR; TCRdb's copy has only in-frame clones and lacks some. The data show about 1.5 million clones, 98% seen once. The source material was naive CD4+ T cells sorted from blood. Documented subset: CD45RA+ positively selected. Receptors originate from a man aged 25 to 40 in good health.

The chain has TRBV15 and TRBJ2-5; no clear D. The V gene's germline CDR1 is LNHNV and CDR2 YYDKDF (reference sequence). The CDR3 is 11 amino acids. V was cut by 5 bases and J by 5 bases, with 6 bases left in between. The CDR3 reads CATSLGETQYF. The CDR3 region has the DNA TGTGCCACCAGCCTTGGCGAGACCCAGTACTTC.

V and J are TRBV19 and TRBJ2-7; D is possibly TRBD1 or TRBD2 (5 bases each). The CDR3 is 12 residues long. V lost 9 bases and J 4 bases, leaving 13 bases between the germline ends. Germline loops: CDR1 LNHDA, CDR2 SQIVND (reference sequence). The CDR3 DNA is TGTGCCAGCCGTGGGACCCCATACGAGCAGTACTTC. Amino acid sequence: CASRGTPYEQYF.

This chain links TRBV4-3 with TRBJ2-7, with TRBD2 identical over 7 bases. Looked up from germline, CDR1 is LGHNA and CDR2 is YSLEER. With V trimmed by 0 bases and J by 5 bases, 16 bases remained unmatched. CDR3 length: 18 residues. Written as DNA, the CDR3 is TGCGCCAGCAGCCAAGATTTCCGGGAGGAGGGCCTTCTCGACGAGCAGTACTTC. It is translated as CASSQDFREEGLLDEQYF.

This sequence joins TRBV9 and TRBJ2-1, with 8 nucleotides matching TRBD2. The CDR3 totals 15 residues. The V gene end was trimmed by 0 bases and the J gene end by 6 bases; junction bases not matched to a gene: 5. The germline V gene has CDR1 SGDLS and CDR2 YYNGEE. The CDR3 region has the DNA TGTGCCAGCAGCGTAGGGACTAGCCTCTTCAATGAGCAGTTCTTC. It yields the protein CASSVGTSLFNEQFF.

The V gene is TRBV10-3, the J gene TRBJ2-7; D uncertain. Trimming took off 6 bases at V and 2 bases at J, with 11 bases between the two ends. The CDR3 has 13 residues. The germline V gene has CDR1 ENHRY and CDR2 SYGVKD. CDR3 sequence: CAIRSPQTYEQYF. CDR3 coding DNA: TGTGCCATCAGGTCCCCGCAAACCTACGAGCAGTACTTC.

V is TRBV5-4 and J is TRBJ2-7; 8 bases are a match to TRBD1. Germline-derived CDR1 and CDR2 are SGHNT and YYREEE (reference sequence). Trimming removed 0 bases from V and 9 bases from J; junction bases left unmatched: 17. The CDR3 has 17 residues. The CDR3 region is CASSLGGRTGMSLGQYF. CDR3 nucleotide sequence: TGTGCCAGCAGCTTGGGAGGGCGGACAGGGATGTCGCTGGGGCAGTACTTC.

The V gene is TRBV10-2, the J gene TRBJ2-7; D not certain. V was cut by 5 bases and J by 9 bases, with 11 bases left in between. The CDR3 extends over 11 amino acids. Germline V gene sequence: CDR1 WSHSY, CDR2 SAAADI. The CDR3 reads CASSLESMQYF. CDR3 DNA sequence: TGCGCCAGCAGTCTCGAATCCATGCAGTACTTC.

This chain joins TRBV2 and TRBJ2-7, with 9 bases identical to TRBD1. This CDR3 has 18 residues. Germline lookup yields CDR1 SNHLY and CDR2 FYNNEI. V lost 8 bases, J lost 5 bases, and 22 bases stayed unmatched. CDR3 in amino acids: CASLKDLLPGTGSNEQYF. CDR3 in DNA: TGTGCCAGCCTTAAGGACCTTCTGCCCGGGACAGGGTCTAACGAGCAGTACTTC.

The chain joins TRBV9 to TRBJ1-3, with D uncertain. V dropped 1 base and J dropped 0 bases, with 11 bases sitting between them. The CDR3 has 16 residues. From germline, CDR1 is SGDLS and CDR2 YYNGEE. In DNA form, the CDR3 reads TGTGCCAGCAGCGTATCCGGGCGACTCTCTGGAAACACCATATATTTT. Protein sequence: CASSVSGRLSGNTIYF.

The chain links TRBV18 to TRBJ2-1; D remains ambiguous. V was shortened by 1 base and J by 8 bases, with 9 bases between the two germline ends. The CDR3 totals 13 residues. The germline V gene has CDR1 KGHSH and CDR2 LQKENI. CDR3 coding DNA: TGTGCCAGCTCACCACGGCAGTCTGATGAGCAGTTCTTC. It yields the protein CASSPRQSDEQFF.

This chain uses TRBV4-1 with TRBJ2-7; TRBD2 aligns across 9 bases. The CDR3 totals 16 residues. J lost 3 bases, V lost 5 bases, and 11 bases had no gene match. Looked up from germline, CDR1 is MGHRA and CDR2 is YSYEKL. CDR3 DNA: TGCGCCAGCAGCGGAGGGACTAGCCAGGGGATCTACGAGCAGTACTTC. Translation: CASSGGTSQGIYEQYF.

This chain joins TRBV9 and TRBJ2-5, with a weak D call TRBD2 (6 bases). Trimming shortened V by 0 bases and J by 2 bases, and 17 bases separated the two germline ends. The CDR3 is 17 residues long. Germline V gene data show CDR1 as SGDLS and CDR2 as YYNGEE. The CDR3 is CASSVDLNGGIQETQYF. The CDR3 nucleotides are TGTGCCAGCAGCGTAGATCTTAACGGGGGAATTCAAGAGACCCAGTACTTC. Full variable domain (remainder filled in from reference TRBV9 and TRBJ2-5): DSGVTQTPKHLITATGQRVTLRCSPRSGDLSVYWYQQSLDQGLQFLIQYYNGEERAKGNILERFSAQQFPDLHSELNLSSLELGDSALYFCASSVDLNGGIQETQYFGPGTRLLVL.

The rearrangement joins TRBV9 to TRBJ2-5; D possibly corresponds to TRBD1 (6 bases). Trimming cost V 4 bases and J 0 bases, with 19 bases left between them. Per the germline V gene, CDR1 is SGDLS and CDR2 is YYNGEE. This CDR3 has 17 amino acids. The CDR3 is CASSPRRGGADQETQYF. CDR3 sequence (DNA): TGTGCCAGCAGCCCGCGCCGAGGGGGAGCAGACCAAGAGACCCAGTACTTC.

The chain employs TRBV6-5 and TRBJ1-1; D gene unclear. Germline-derived CDR1 and CDR2 are MNHEY and SVGAGI. The CDR3 sequence is 14 residues long. The V and J ends lost 5 bases and 0 bases respectively, with 10 bases between them. CDR3 loop: CASSAHQMNTEAFF. In DNA form, the CDR3 reads TGTGCCAGCAGTGCCCACCAAATGAACACTGAAGCTTTCTTT.